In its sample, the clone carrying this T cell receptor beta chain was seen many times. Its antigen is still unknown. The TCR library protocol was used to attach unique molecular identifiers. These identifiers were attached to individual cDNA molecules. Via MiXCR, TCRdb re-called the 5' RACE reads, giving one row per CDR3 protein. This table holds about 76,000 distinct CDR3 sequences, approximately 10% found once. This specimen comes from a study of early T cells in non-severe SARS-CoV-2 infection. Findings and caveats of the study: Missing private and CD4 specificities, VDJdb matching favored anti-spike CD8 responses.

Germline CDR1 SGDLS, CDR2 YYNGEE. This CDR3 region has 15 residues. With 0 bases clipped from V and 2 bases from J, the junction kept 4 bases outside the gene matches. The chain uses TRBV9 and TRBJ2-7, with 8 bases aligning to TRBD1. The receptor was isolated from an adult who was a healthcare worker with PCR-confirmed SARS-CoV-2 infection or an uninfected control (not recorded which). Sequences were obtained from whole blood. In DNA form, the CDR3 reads TGTGCCAGCAGCGTAGGCGGACAGGGACCCTACGAGCAGTACTTC. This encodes CASSVGGQGPYEQYF.